Listed below are T cell receptor beta chains from one sample, sequenced in a study of blood T cells in healthy people across ages. TCRdb reprocessed the 5' RACE reads with MiXCR, giving one entry per CDR3 protein. The sample lists about 730,000 distinct CDR3 sequences, around 46% seen once, with more than 20% in the top ten. Specimen: blood. These receptor sequences come from a woman between 55 and 75 years old in good health. CDR3s include the opening cysteine and the closing phenylalanine or tryptophan. The D gene is left open where the match is weak. Clone size is given for some rows only: seen once, a few or many times, or a class if the clone is expanded.

D gene	V gene	clone size	J gene	CDR3 protein	CDR3 DNA
NA	TRBV14	once	TRBJ2-6	CATGTGSSGANVLTF	TGTGCCACCGGGACGGGAAGCTCTGGGGCCAACGTCCTGACTTTC
TRBD1	TRBV7-9	NA	TRBJ2-7	CASSAQGVEQYF	TGTGCCAGCAGCGCCCAGGGGGTCGAGCAGTACTTC
NA	TRBV9	NA	TRBJ2-1	CASSVYQDINEQFF	TGTGCCAGCAGCGTCTATCAGGACATCAATGAGCAGTTCTTC
NA	TRBV14	few	TRBJ2-1	CASSQELAEYNEQFF	TGTGCCAGCAGCCAAGAATTGGCAGAGTACAATGAGCAGTTCTTC
NA	TRBV6-4	NA	TRBJ1-2	CASSSGANLNYGYTF	TGTGCCAGCAGTTCAGGTGCCAACCTTAACTATGGCTACACCTTC
TRBD1	TRBV6-5	once	TRBJ1-2	CASSSTGSRTNYGYTF	TGTGCCAGCAGTTCGACAGGGAGCCGTACTAACTATGGCTACACCTTC
TRBD1	TRBV10-3	NA	TRBJ1-5	CAISEVRTGTNQPQHF	TGTGCCATCAGTGAGGTTAGGACAGGGACCAATCAGCCCCAGCATTTT
NA	TRBV6-2/TRBV6-3	few	TRBJ1-6	CASSYPTLQGGNSPLHF	TGTGCCAGCAGTTACCCTACTCTACAGGGTGGCAATTCACCCCTCCACTTT
NA	TRBV6-7	NA	TRBJ2-1	CASSYAHDPNTYNEQFF	TGTGCCAGCAGTTACGCCCACGATCCGAATACATACAATGAGCAGTTCTTC
NA	TRBV7-9	few	TRBJ1-2	CASSPDSRRGYTF	TGTGCCAGCAGCCCCGATAGCAGGCGTGGCTACACCTTC
TRBD2	TRBV2	NA	TRBJ2-2	CASSLKTSGAGELFF	TGTGCCAGCAGTTTAAAGACTAGCGGGGCCGGGGAGCTGTTTTTT